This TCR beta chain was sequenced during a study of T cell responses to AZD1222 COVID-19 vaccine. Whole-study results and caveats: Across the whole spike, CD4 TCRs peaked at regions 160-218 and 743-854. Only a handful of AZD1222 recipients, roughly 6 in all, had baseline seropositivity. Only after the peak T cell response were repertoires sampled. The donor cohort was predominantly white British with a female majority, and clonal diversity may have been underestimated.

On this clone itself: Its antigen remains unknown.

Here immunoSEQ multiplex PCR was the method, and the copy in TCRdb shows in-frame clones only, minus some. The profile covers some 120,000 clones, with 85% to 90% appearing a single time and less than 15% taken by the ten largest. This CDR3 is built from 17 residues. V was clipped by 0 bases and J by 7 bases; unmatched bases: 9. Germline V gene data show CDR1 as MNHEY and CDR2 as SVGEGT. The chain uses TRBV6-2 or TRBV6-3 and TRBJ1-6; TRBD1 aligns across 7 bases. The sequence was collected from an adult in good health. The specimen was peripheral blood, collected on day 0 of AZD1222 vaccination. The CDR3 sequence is CASSYSFRDSYNSPLHF. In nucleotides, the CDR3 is TGTGCCAGCAGTTACTCTTTCCGGGACAGCTACAATTCACCCCTCCACTTT.